What follows are 28 T cell receptor beta chains derived from one specimen sequenced in a study of blood T cell repertoires in COVID-19. Profiling relied on immunoSEQ multiplex PCR, and the TCRdb table lists in-frame clones only, not all of them. The table lists approximately 85,000 clones, roughly 92% of them singletons, with nearly 6.5% in the top ten. The sequencing input was peripheral blood. All receptors derive from a woman aged 55-70 years with active COVID-19.

V usage is TRBV9 and J usage is TRBJ2-1, with 7 bases that match TRBD2. Germline CDR1 reads SGDLS; CDR2 reads YYNGEE. The CDR3 totals 14 residues. V dropped 4 bases and J dropped 4; count of bases not matched to a gene: 5. The CDR3 nucleotides are TGTGCCAGCAGCTTCAGCGGGATTTACAATGAGCAGTTCTTC. Translating it yields CASSFSGIYNEQFF.

The chain is built from TRBV2 and TRBJ2-5, with TRBD2 identical over 13 bases. Unmatched junction bases numbered 8, after V lost 3 bases and J lost 4 bases. Germline values: CDR1 SNHLY, CDR2 FYNNEI. The CDR3 length is 17 residues. CDR3 protein: CASSDPTSGGARETQYF. CDR3 bases: TGTGCCAGCAGTGACCCAACTAGCGGGGGGGCCAGAGAGACCCAGTACTTC.

This clone was detected only a few times. J is TRBJ2-3 and V is TRBV9; D may be TRBD1 (6 bases). The germline CDR1 and CDR2 sequences are SGDLS and YYNGEE. This CDR3 is built from 15 residues. Trimming cost V 2 bases and J 2 bases, with 12 bases left between them. The CDR3 DNA reads TGTGCCAGCAGCGTCACAGGGAGTGTCACAGATACGCAGTATTTT. This sequence encodes CASSVTGSVTDTQYF.

This chain connects TRBV19 to TRBJ2-1; 7 nucleotides align to TRBD2. Germline V gene data show CDR1 as LNHDA and CDR2 as SQIVND (reference sequence). The CDR3 consists of 15 residues. The ends lost 4 bases at V and 0 bases at J; junction bases unmatched: 3. CDR3 region: CASSRGGSSYNEQFF. The CDR3 region has the DNA TGTGCCAGTAGTAGGGGCGGGAGCTCCTACAATGAGCAGTTCTTC.

The J gene is TRBJ1-2, the V gene TRBV11-2; 7 nucleotides agree with TRBD1. The CDR3 contains 13 residues. Germline V lookup: CDR1 SGHAT, CDR2 FQNNGV. Trimming at V came to 5 bases and at J to 6 bases, leaving 6 bases not matched to a gene. The CDR3 sequence: CASSRETGNGYTF. The DNA of the CDR3 is TGTGCCAGCAGCCGAGAGACAGGGAATGGCTACACCTTC.

CDR3 bases: TGTGCCAGCAGTGAAAGTGGGCCGAACACTGAAGCTTTCTTT. This sequence encodes CASSESGPNTEAFF. The J gene is TRBJ1-1, the V gene TRBV6-1; D is undetermined. The CDR3 totals 14 residues. The V end lost 2 bases, the J end lost 1 base, and 8 bases lay between the germline ends. Germline V gene data show CDR1 as MNHNS and CDR2 as SASEGT.

The chain joins TRBV28 to TRBJ2-7; 12 nucleotides line up with TRBD2. V was pared by 2 bases and J by 7 bases, with 6 bases of the junction left unmatched. The CDR3 spans 15 residues. Germline CDR1 is MDHEN and CDR2 is SYDVKM. CDR3 loop: CASSLGLAGSREQYF. CDR3 bases: TGTGCCAGCAGTTTAGGACTAGCGGGATCTAGGGAGCAGTACTTC.

V gene TRBV13 combines with J gene TRBJ2-1; D may be TRBD2 (6 bases). Trimming pared 3 bases from V and 9 bases from J, leaving 15 bases between. CDR1 and CDR2 (germline): PRHDT, FYEKMQ (reference sequence). This CDR3 is 14 amino acids long. The CDR3 sequence is CASSFGEEGFEQFF. The CDR3 DNA is TGTGCCAGCAGCTTTGGTGAGGAGGGATTTGAGCAGTTCTTC.

The CDR3 region is CSVRAGGLDEQYF. Here the CDR3 DNA reads TGCAGCGTGAGGGCAGGGGGCTTGGACGAGCAGTACTTC. The J gene is TRBJ2-7, the V gene TRBV29-1, with 8 bases aligning to TRBD1. Germline loops: CDR1 SQVTM, CDR2 ANQGSEA. This CDR3 spans 13 amino acids. The trim removed 6 bases at V and 5 bases at J, leaving 9 bases unmatched.

J is TRBJ1-3 and V is TRBV27, with D possibly TRBD1 on 6 matching bases. The germline V gene encodes CDR1 MNHEY and CDR2 SMNVEV (reference sequence). The ends were cut back, 2 bases at V and 4 bases at J, with 12 bases in the middle. This CDR3 spans 15 amino acids. CDR3 amino acids: CASSLNRDHGNTIYF. For the CDR3, the DNA is TGTGCCAGCAGTTTAAACAGGGATCACGGAAACACCATATATTTT.

This rearrangement joins TRBV6-5 to TRBJ2-7, with 7 bases lining up with TRBD1. CDR1 is MNHEY, CDR2 SVGAGI, per germline. V lost 3 bases and J lost 0; bases outside the gene matches: 5. The CDR3 totals 15 residues. CDR3 coding DNA: TGTGCCAGCAGTTATAGGCAGGGGGTCTCCTACGAGCAGTACTTC. It specifies CASSYRQGVSYEQYF.

The gene calls are TRBV7-2 and TRBJ2-3; 9 nucleotides match TRBD1. The CDR3 consists of 16 residues. CDR1 is SGHTA and CDR2 is FQGNSA in the germline V gene. The V segment lost 5 bases and the J segment 9 bases; nucleotides outside the gene matches: 15. This CDR3 is CASSEHRDRALGTQYF. DNA of the CDR3: TGTGCCAGCAGCGAACACCGGGACAGGGCCTTAGGGACGCAGTATTTT.

The chain links TRBV5-1 to TRBJ2-4, with TRBD1 identical over 9 bases. The junction had 8 bases not matched to a gene; V was cut back by 1 base and J by 6 bases. The CDR3 runs to 16 residues. The germline CDR1 and CDR2 sequences are SGHRS and YFSETQ. This chain's CDR3 is CASSLPTPGQGNIQYF. In nucleotides, the CDR3 is TGCGCCAGCAGCTTGCCCACACCGGGACAGGGAAACATTCAGTACTTC. Variable domain in full (rest from reference TRBV5-1 and TRBJ2-4): KAGVTQTPRYLIKTRGQQVTLSCSPISGHRSVSWYQQTPGQGLQFLFEYFSETQRNKGNFPGRFSGRQFSNSRSEMNVSTLELGDSALYLCASSLPTPGQGNIQYFGAGTRLSVL.

The rearrangement uses TRBV29-1 and TRBJ2-5; a possible D gene is TRBD1 (6 bases). The CDR3 length is 15 residues. Trimming left V 3 bases short and J 4 bases short, with 18 bases between. The germline gives CDR1 SQVTM, CDR2 ANQGSEA. The CDR3 sequence: CSVDLQDSSRETQYF. CDR3 bases: TGCAGCGTTGATTTACAGGACAGTTCCCGAGAGACCCAGTACTTC.

The chain joins TRBV7-9 to TRBJ1-1; D is ambiguous. The CDR3 runs to 13 residues. CDR1 is SEHNR and CDR2 is FQNEAQ in the germline V gene (reference sequence). Trimming removed 4 bases from V and 0 bases from J, with 6 bases in between. This chain's CDR3 is CASSSPVNTEAFF. In DNA form, the CDR3 reads TGTGCCAGCAGCTCTCCAGTGAACACTGAAGCTTTCTTT.

The genes are TRBV11-2 and TRBJ1-3, with D possibly TRBD1 on 5 matching bases. Germline loops: CDR1 SGHAT, CDR2 FQNNGV. This CDR3 is 14 amino acids long. Trimming left V 3 bases short and J 2 bases short, with 8 bases between. The DNA of the CDR3 is TGTGCCAGCAGCTTCGCGACAGCTGGAAACACCATATATTTT. Amino acids: CASSFATAGNTIYF.

On this clone itself: The sample holds other DNA sequences that translate to the same CDR3. V gene TRBV5-1 combines with J gene TRBJ2-2; 8 nucleotides align to TRBD1. This CDR3 is 16 amino acids long. V lost 0 bases and J lost 1; bases outside the gene matches: 2. In germline, CDR1 is SGHRS, CDR2 YFSETQ. Here the CDR3 reads CASSLAGTGNTGELFF. The CDR3 DNA follows: TGCGCCAGCAGCTTGGCTGGGACAGGGAACACCGGGGAGCTGTTTTTT.

The rearrangement joins TRBV3-1 (or the pseudogene TRBV3-2) to TRBJ1-4; TRBD1 might be the D (6 bases). V lost 0 bases and J lost 1, with 6 bases in between. From germline, CDR1 is LGHDT and CDR2 YNNKEL (reference sequence). The CDR3 is made up of 15 amino acids. The CDR3 sequence is CASSQEGGTNEKLFF. CDR3 DNA: TGTGCCAGCAGCCAAGAAGGGGGAACTAATGAAAAACTGTTTTTT.

The V call is TRBV9, the J call TRBJ2-2; TRBD1 matches 8 bases. In germline, CDR1 is SGDLS, CDR2 YYNGEE. This CDR3 is built from 15 residues. Unmatched junction bases numbered 8, after V lost 3 bases and J lost 7 bases. This chain's CDR3 is CASSGTDRADGELFF. The CDR3 nucleotides read TGTGCCAGCAGCGGGACGGACAGGGCAGACGGGGAGCTGTTTTTT.

The genes are TRBV7-2 and TRBJ2-3, with a tentative D call TRBD2 (7 bases). V lost 2 bases, J lost 6 bases, and 12 bases lay in between. There are 14 residues in the CDR3. Germline CDR1 is SGHTA and CDR2 is FQGNSA. The DNA of the CDR3 is TGTGCCAGCAGCTTAAGTCGGGGGGCCGATACGCAGTATTTT. Translation gives CASSLSRGADTQYF. Drawing the rest from reference TRBV7-2 and TRBJ2-3, the complete variable domain is GAGVSQSPSNKVTEKGKDVELRCDPISGHTALYWYRQSLGQGLEFLIYFQGNSAPDKSGLPSDRFSAERTGGSVSTLTIQRTQQEDSAVYLCASSLSRGADTQYFGPGTRLTVL.

The rearrangement links TRBV28 to TRBJ2-7; 10 nucleotides line up with TRBD2. The junction had 3 bases not matched to a gene; V was cut back by 8 bases and J by 2 bases. This CDR3 spans 13 amino acids. Germline loops: CDR1 MDHEN, CDR2 SYDVKM. CDR3: CASRTSGTYEQYF. CDR3 nucleotide sequence: TGTGCCAGCCGGACTAGCGGTACCTACGAGCAGTACTTC.

The chain is built from TRBV4-1 and TRBJ1-5; weak D call: TRBD1 (5 bases). The CDR3 loop spans 16 amino acids. V gave up 5 bases and J gave up 4 bases, with 18 bases separating them. Germline assignment: CDR1 MGHRA and CDR2 YSYEKL. Written as DNA, the CDR3 is TGCGCCAGCAGCGCCTCGGAGGCAGGGAGGAATCAGCCCCAGCATTTT. Translation: CASSASEAGRNQPQHF.

V is TRBV4-1 and J is TRBJ2-7; 9 bases agree with TRBD2. Germline assignment: CDR1 MGHRA and CDR2 YSYEKL. The length of the CDR3 is 18 residues. The junction had 14 bases not matched to a gene; V was cut back by 1 base and J by 4 bases. Here the CDR3 reads CASSQGSSGGPSSYEQYF. The DNA of the CDR3 is TGCGCCAGCAGCCAAGGGTCCAGCGGGGGGCCATCTAGTTACGAGCAGTACTTC.

This sequence joins TRBV11-2 and TRBJ2-2; D remains unclear. The CDR3 totals 15 residues. Germline CDR1 reads SGHAT; CDR2 reads FQNNGV. V lost 1 base to trimming and J lost 1 base, with 7 bases between them. In DNA form, the CDR3 reads TGTGCCAGCAGCTTAGGGCGGATGAACACCGGGGAGCTGTTTTTT. Residues: CASSLGRMNTGELFF.

The rearrangement uses TRBV5-4 and TRBJ2-3, with 11 positions matching TRBD2. The CDR3 contains 18 residues. The ends lost 4 bases at V and 9 bases at J; junction bases unmatched: 19. Germline CDR1 SGHNT, CDR2 YYREEE (reference sequence). The CDR3 bases are TGTGCCAGCAGCACGGGGGATAGGCTAGCGGGGGGCGGTCGGACGCAGTATTTT. Amino acid sequence: CASSTGDRLAGGGRTQYF.

The V and J genes are TRBV3-1 (or the pseudogene TRBV3-2) and TRBJ1-2; unclear D gene. V lost 4 bases and J 3 bases, leaving 6 bases between the germline ends. This CDR3 has 12 amino acids. CDR1 is LGHDT, CDR2 YNNKEL, per germline (reference sequence). The CDR3 bases are TGTGCCAGCAGCCGGCAGTACTATGGCTACACCTTC. Its translation is CASSRQYYGYTF.

The CDR3 loop reads CASSYTGFGGEQYF. The CDR3 DNA reads TGTGCCAGCAGTTACACGGGGTTTGGCGGCGAGCAGTACTTC. The gene calls are TRBV6-2 or TRBV6-3 and TRBJ2-7; D is possibly TRBD2 (5 bases). The CDR3 is made up of 14 amino acids. Trimming left V 2 bases short and J 6 bases short, with 14 bases between. The V gene's germline CDR1 is MNHEY and CDR2 SVGEGT.

This clone showed up just a few times. The chain carries TRBV9 and TRBJ1-1; maybe TRBD1 (6 bases). The germline V and J ends were trimmed by 3 bases and 1 base, with 10 bases remaining between them. The CDR3 has 14 residues. Germline V gene lookup returns CDR1 SGDLS and CDR2 YYNGEE. CDR3 nucleotides: TGTGCCAGCAGCGGCACAGGGCAGAACACTGAAGCTTTCTTT. It is translated as CASSGTGQNTEAFF. Full variable domain (rest looked up from reference TRBV9 and TRBJ1-1): DSGVTQTPKHLITATGQRVTLRCSPRSGDLSVYWYQQSLDQGLQFLIQYYNGEERAKGNILERFSAQQFPDLHSELNLSSLELGDSALYFCASSGTGQNTEAFFGQGTRLTVV.